Listed below are T cell receptor beta chains from one sample, sequenced in a study of T cell responses to AZD1222 COVID-19 vaccine. Measured with immunoSEQ multiplex PCR; TCRdb has only the in-frame clones, and not every one. The table lists 75,000 to 95,000 clones, 70% to 90% of them singletons. Sequences were derived from peripheral blood, sampled on day 0 of AZD1222 vaccination. Source of these receptors: an adult in good health. Both conserved end residues are part of each CDR3. The order of the fields is CDR3 protein, CDR3 DNA, D gene, clone size, J gene, V gene. The D gene is left open where the match is weak. The size entry is marked missing in some rows and otherwise reads once, few, many or a size class.

CDR3aa: CASSSGLAGIGADTQYF
CDR3nt: TGTGCCAGCAGCTCGGGACTAGCGGGGATCGGCGCAGATACGCAGTATTTT
d_gene: TRBD2
abundance: .
j_gene: TRBJ2-3
v_gene: TRBV7-3

CDR3aa: CASSPGAGGNTEAFF
CDR3nt: TGTGCCAGCAGTCCCGGGGCAGGGGGGAACACTGAAGCTTTCTTT
d_gene: TRBD1
abundance: .
j_gene: TRBJ1-1
v_gene: TRBV6-5

CDR3aa: CASSPSSGGGGYTF
CDR3nt: TGTGCCAGCAGCCCTAGTTCAGGGGGCGGTGGCTACACCTTC
d_gene: TRBD1
abundance: .
j_gene: TRBJ1-2
v_gene: TRBV6-6

CDR3aa: CASSLTGGYSGYTF
CDR3nt: TGCGCCAGCAGTCTAACAGGGGGCTACTCTGGCTACACCTTC
d_gene: TRBD1
abundance: .
j_gene: TRBJ1-2
v_gene: TRBV4-3

CDR3aa: CASGLGHANADTQYF
CDR3nt: TGTGCCAGCGGGCTGGGGCACGCCAACGCAGATACGCAGTATTTT
d_gene: .
abundance: .
j_gene: TRBJ2-3
v_gene: TRBV9

CDR3aa: CSASSGDYEQFF
CDR3nt: TGCAGTGCTAGTTCTGGGGACTATGAGCAGTTCTTC
d_gene: .
abundance: .
j_gene: TRBJ2-1
v_gene: TRBV20-1

CDR3aa: CASSIYFAVSSYEQYF
CDR3nt: TGTGCCAGTAGTATATATTTCGCCGTCTCTAGCTACGAGCAGTACTTC
d_gene: .
abundance: few
j_gene: TRBJ2-7
v_gene: TRBV19

CDR3aa: CASRVTGTNIQYF
CDR3nt: TGTGCCAGCAGGGTGACAGGGACAAACATTCAGTACTTC
d_gene: TRBD1
abundance: .
j_gene: TRBJ2-4
v_gene: TRBV27

CDR3aa: CASSLGVTSGAEQYF
CDR3nt: TGCGCCAGCAGCTTGGGTGTTACTAGCGGGGCCGAGCAGTACTTC
d_gene: TRBD2
abundance: .
j_gene: TRBJ2-7
v_gene: TRBV5-1

CDR3aa: CACGGGRGGDTGELFF
CDR3nt: TGTGCCTGCGGGGGTGGGCGGGGGGGCGACACCGGGGAGCTGTTTTTT
d_gene: TRBD2
abundance: .
j_gene: TRBJ2-2
v_gene: TRBV11-3

CDR3aa: CASSQDRGWSTDTQYF
CDR3nt: TGCGCCAGCAGCCAAGATCGGGGGTGGAGCACAGATACGCAGTATTTT
d_gene: .
abundance: .
j_gene: TRBJ2-3
v_gene: TRBV4-3

CDR3aa: CASSLPRGTGSPLHF
CDR3nt: TGTGCCAGCAGCCTCCCCAGGGGGACGGGTTCACCCCTCCACTTT
d_gene: TRBD1
abundance: .
j_gene: TRBJ1-6
v_gene: TRBV28

CDR3aa: CASSFLAGANNEQFF
CDR3nt: TGTGCCAGCAGCTTCCTAGCGGGGGCCAACAATGAGCAGTTCTTC
d_gene: TRBD2
abundance: .
j_gene: TRBJ2-1
v_gene: TRBV7-2

CDR3aa: CASSKVWRDTQYF
CDR3nt: TGTGCCAGCAGCAAGGTTTGGCGCGATACGCAGTATTTT
d_gene: .
abundance: .
j_gene: TRBJ2-3
v_gene: TRBV14

CDR3aa: CASTGTGLEKLFF
CDR3nt: TGTGCCAGCACCGGGACAGGGTTGGAAAAACTGTTTTTT
d_gene: TRBD1
abundance: .
j_gene: TRBJ1-4
v_gene: TRBV2

CDR3aa: CASSIGGSGELFF
CDR3nt: TGTGCCAGCAGTATTGGGGGTTCCGGGGAGCTGTTTTTT
d_gene: .
abundance: few
j_gene: TRBJ2-2
v_gene: TRBV12-3/TRBV12-4

CDR3aa: CASSRQGSTGELFF
CDR3nt: TGTGCCAGCTCCCGACAGGGCAGTACCGGGGAGCTGTTTTTT
d_gene: TRBD1
abundance: .
j_gene: TRBJ2-2
v_gene: TRBV18

CDR3aa: CASSIWQENSPLHF
CDR3nt: TGTGCCAGTAGTATATGGCAGGAGAATTCACCCCTCCACTTT
d_gene: .
abundance: .
j_gene: TRBJ1-6
v_gene: TRBV19

CDR3aa: CAIGTGVNYGYTF
CDR3nt: TGTGCCATCGGGACAGGGGTTAACTATGGCTACACCTTC
d_gene: TRBD1
abundance: .
j_gene: TRBJ1-2
v_gene: TRBV6-5

CDR3aa: CASSQAGVSYGYTF
CDR3nt: TGTGCCAGCAGCCAGGCGGGGGTCTCCTATGGCTACACCTTC
d_gene: .
abundance: .
j_gene: TRBJ1-2
v_gene: TRBV4-2

CDR3aa: CASSLHGHTSYEQYF
CDR3nt: TGTGCCAGCAGCCTCCACGGACATACCTCCTACGAGCAGTACTTC
d_gene: .
abundance: .
j_gene: TRBJ2-7
v_gene: TRBV7-3

CDR3aa: CASSQGSTGETQYF
CDR3nt: TGTGCCAGCAGCCAAGGGTCGACAGGAGAGACCCAGTACTTC
d_gene: .
abundance: once
j_gene: TRBJ2-5
v_gene: TRBV4-2

CDR3aa: CASSHIDRGPYEQYF
CDR3nt: TGTGCCAGCAGCCACATCGACAGGGGCCCCTACGAGCAGTACTTC
d_gene: TRBD1
abundance: .
j_gene: TRBJ2-7
v_gene: TRBV4-2

CDR3aa: CASSTRTGETYEQYF
CDR3nt: TGTGCCAGCAGTACCCGGACAGGGGAAACCTACGAGCAGTACTTC
d_gene: TRBD1
abundance: .
j_gene: TRBJ2-7
v_gene: TRBV28

CDR3aa: CASSLQGGTSTNEKLFF
CDR3nt: TGTGCCAGCAGCTTACAGGGCGGCACCTCAACTAATGAAAAACTGTTTTTT
d_gene: .
abundance: .
j_gene: TRBJ1-4
v_gene: TRBV7-9

CDR3aa: CASSQAHLGARGSYNSPLHF
CDR3nt: TGTGCCAGCAGCCAAGCTCATCTGGGAGCCAGGGGCTCCTATAATTCACCCCTCCACTTT
d_gene: .
abundance: .
j_gene: TRBJ1-6
v_gene: TRBV3-1/TRBV3-2

CDR3aa: CASSPPRGANYGYTF
CDR3nt: TGTGCCAGCAGTCCCCCGAGGGGGGCTAACTATGGCTACACCTTC
d_gene: .
abundance: .
j_gene: TRBJ1-2
v_gene: TRBV28

CDR3aa: CASSLLPGNTIYF
CDR3nt: TGTGCCAGCAGCTTATTACCTGGAAACACCATATATTTT
d_gene: .
abundance: .
j_gene: TRBJ1-3
v_gene: TRBV7-2

CDR3aa: CASRAPGQVQYEQYF
CDR3nt: TGTGCCAGCAGAGCACCGGGACAGGTCCAATACGAGCAGTACTTC
d_gene: TRBD1
abundance: once
j_gene: TRBJ2-7
v_gene: TRBV7-8

CDR3aa: CASTPRITLFDTIYF
CDR3nt: TGTGCCAGCACCCCGAGGATCACCCTCTTCGACACCATATATTTT
d_gene: .
abundance: .
j_gene: TRBJ1-3
v_gene: TRBV5-5

CDR3aa: CASSHGSPYGYTF
CDR3nt: TGTGCCAGCAGCCACGGGTCACCCTATGGCTACACCTTC
d_gene: .
abundance: once
j_gene: TRBJ1-2
v_gene: TRBV7-9

CDR3aa: CASSIAPGPSYEQYF
CDR3nt: TGTGCCAGTAGTATAGCACCGGGACCTTCCTACGAGCAGTACTTC
d_gene: .
abundance: .
j_gene: TRBJ2-7
v_gene: TRBV19

CDR3aa: CASSYSTTEAFF
CDR3nt: TGTGCCAGCAGTTACTCGACCACTGAAGCTTTCTTT
d_gene: .
abundance: .
j_gene: TRBJ1-1
v_gene: TRBV6-5

CDR3aa: CASSFANLNTEAFF
CDR3nt: TGCGCCAGCAGCTTTGCCAACTTGAACACTGAAGCTTTCTTT
d_gene: .
abundance: once
j_gene: TRBJ1-1
v_gene: TRBV5-1

CDR3aa: CASGGFVLNSPLHF
CDR3nt: TGTGCCAGCGGGGGTTTCGTACTTAATTCACCCCTCCACTTT
d_gene: .
abundance: .
j_gene: TRBJ1-6
v_gene: TRBV2

CDR3aa: CASGTWGYEQYF
CDR3nt: TGTGCCAGCGGGACGTGGGGCTACGAGCAGTACTTC
d_gene: .
abundance: .
j_gene: TRBJ2-7
v_gene: TRBV6-5

CDR3aa: CASSQLLGPNQPQHF
CDR3nt: TGCGCCAGCAGCCAACTTTTAGGGCCCAATCAGCCCCAGCATTTT
d_gene: .
abundance: .
j_gene: TRBJ1-5
v_gene: TRBV4-3

CDR3aa: CASSLDPTGELFF
CDR3nt: TGCGCCAGCAGCTTGGACCCCACCGGGGAGCTGTTTTTT
d_gene: .
abundance: .
j_gene: TRBJ2-2
v_gene: TRBV5-1

CDR3aa: CATSPRGPASTDTQYF
CDR3nt: TGTGCCACCAGCCCCAGGGGCCCTGCTAGCACAGATACGCAGTATTTT
d_gene: .
abundance: .
j_gene: TRBJ2-3
v_gene: TRBV15

CDR3aa: CASTDNSPLHF
CDR3nt: TGCGCCAGCACCGATAATTCACCCCTCCACTTT
d_gene: .
abundance: .
j_gene: TRBJ1-6
v_gene: TRBV10-2

CDR3aa: CASSSTNTGELFF
CDR3nt: TGTGCCAGCAGCTCAACGAACACCGGGGAGCTGTTTTTT
d_gene: .
abundance: .
j_gene: TRBJ2-2
v_gene: TRBV7-2

CDR3aa: CASSQRGNTGELFF
CDR3nt: TGTGCCAGCAGCCAAAGGGGGAACACCGGGGAGCTGTTTTTT
d_gene: .
abundance: .
j_gene: TRBJ2-2
v_gene: TRBV7-3

CDR3aa: CASSGGNYPTGELFF
CDR3nt: TGTGCCAGCAGTGGGGGAAATTATCCCACCGGGGAGCTGTTTTTT
d_gene: .
abundance: .
j_gene: TRBJ2-2
v_gene: TRBV28

CDR3aa: CASSPGPSGNTEAFF
CDR3nt: TGTGCCAGCAGCCCAGGGCCCTCGGGAAACACTGAAGCTTTCTTT
d_gene: .
abundance: .
j_gene: TRBJ1-1
v_gene: TRBV7-3

CDR3aa: CSVRGSSYEQYF
CDR3nt: TGCAGCGTCCGTGGCAGTTCCTACGAGCAGTACTTC
d_gene: .
abundance: .
j_gene: TRBJ2-7
v_gene: TRBV29-1

CDR3aa: CATSRAGGTSTDTQYF
CDR3nt: TGTGCCACCAGCAGAGCGGGGGGTACTAGCACAGATACGCAGTATTTT
d_gene: TRBD2
abundance: .
j_gene: TRBJ2-3
v_gene: TRBV15

CDR3aa: CASSRNAETQYF
CDR3nt: TGCGCCAGCAGCCGTAACGCAGAGACCCAGTACTTC
d_gene: .
abundance: .
j_gene: TRBJ2-5
v_gene: TRBV5-1

CDR3aa: CASSIGPSGTRQETQYF
CDR3nt: TGTGCCAGTAGTATAGGTCCCTCCGGGACGAGACAAGAGACCCAGTACTTC
d_gene: .
abundance: .
j_gene: TRBJ2-5
v_gene: TRBV19

CDR3aa: CASIRDGNEKLFF
CDR3nt: TGTGCCAGCATAAGAGACGGAAATGAAAAACTGTTTTTT
d_gene: .
abundance: .
j_gene: TRBJ1-4
v_gene: TRBV7-9